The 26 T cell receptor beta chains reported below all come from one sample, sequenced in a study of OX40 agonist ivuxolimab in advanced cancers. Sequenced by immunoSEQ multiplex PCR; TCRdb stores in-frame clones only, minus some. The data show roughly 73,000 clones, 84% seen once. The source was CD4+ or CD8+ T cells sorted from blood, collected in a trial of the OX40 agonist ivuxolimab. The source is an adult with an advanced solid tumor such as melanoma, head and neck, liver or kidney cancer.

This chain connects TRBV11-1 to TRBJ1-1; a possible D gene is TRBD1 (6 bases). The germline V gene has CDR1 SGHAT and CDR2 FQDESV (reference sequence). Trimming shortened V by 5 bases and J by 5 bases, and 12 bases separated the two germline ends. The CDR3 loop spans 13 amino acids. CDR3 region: CASSASQGTEAFF. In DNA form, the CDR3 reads TGTGCCAGCAGCGCGTCCCAGGGGACTGAAGCTTTCTTT. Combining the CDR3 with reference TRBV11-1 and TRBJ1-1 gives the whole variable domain EAEVAQSPRYKITEKSQAVAFWCDPISGHATLYWYRQILGQGPELLVQFQDESVVDDSQLPKDRFSAERLKGVDSTLKIQPAELGDSAMYLCASSASQGTEAFFGQGTRLTVV.

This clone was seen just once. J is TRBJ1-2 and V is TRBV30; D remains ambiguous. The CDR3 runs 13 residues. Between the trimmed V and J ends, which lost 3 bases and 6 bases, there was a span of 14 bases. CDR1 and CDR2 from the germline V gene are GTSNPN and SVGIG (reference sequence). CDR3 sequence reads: CAWSLPRGNGYTF. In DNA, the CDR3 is TGTGCCTGGAGCCTACCCAGAGGGAATGGCTACACCTTC.

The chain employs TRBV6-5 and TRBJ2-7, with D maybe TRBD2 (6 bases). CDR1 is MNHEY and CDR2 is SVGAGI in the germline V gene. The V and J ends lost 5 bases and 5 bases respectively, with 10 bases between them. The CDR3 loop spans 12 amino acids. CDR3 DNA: TGTGCCAGCAGTCGTCGCGGGGACGAGCAGTACTTC. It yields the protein CASSRRGDEQYF.

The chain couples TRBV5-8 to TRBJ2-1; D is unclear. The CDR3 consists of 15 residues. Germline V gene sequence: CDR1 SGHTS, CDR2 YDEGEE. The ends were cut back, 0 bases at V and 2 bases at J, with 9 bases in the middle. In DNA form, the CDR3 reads TGTGCCAGCAGCTTGGTAGCTGCCCCCTACAATGAGCAGTTCTTC. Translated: CASSLVAAPYNEQFF. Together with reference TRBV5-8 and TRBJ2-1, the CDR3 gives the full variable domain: EAGVTQSPTHLIKTRGQQATLRCSPISGHTSVYWYQQALGLGLQFLLWYDEGEERNRGNFPPRFSGRQFPNYSSELNVNALELEDSALYLCASSLVAAPYNEQFFGPGTRLTVL.

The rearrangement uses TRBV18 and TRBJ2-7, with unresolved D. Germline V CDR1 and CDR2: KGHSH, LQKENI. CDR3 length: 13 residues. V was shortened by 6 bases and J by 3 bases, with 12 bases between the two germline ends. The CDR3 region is CASSPPVVYEQYF. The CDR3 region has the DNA TGTGCCAGCTCCCCCCCGGTAGTCTACGAGCAGTACTTC.

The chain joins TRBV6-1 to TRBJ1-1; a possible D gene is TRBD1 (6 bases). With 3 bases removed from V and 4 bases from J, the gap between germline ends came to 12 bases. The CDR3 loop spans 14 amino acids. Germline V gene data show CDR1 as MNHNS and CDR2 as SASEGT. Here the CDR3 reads CASSEGRGSTEAFF. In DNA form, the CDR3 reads TGTGCCAGCAGTGAGGGTAGGGGGTCCACTGAAGCTTTCTTT.

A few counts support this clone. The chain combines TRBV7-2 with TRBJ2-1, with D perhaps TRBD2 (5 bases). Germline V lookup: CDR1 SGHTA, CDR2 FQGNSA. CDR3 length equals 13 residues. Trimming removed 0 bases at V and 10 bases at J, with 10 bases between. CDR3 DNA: TGTGCCAGCAGCTTAGCGCGGGCCAGGGAGCAGTTCTTC. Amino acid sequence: CASSLARAREQFF.

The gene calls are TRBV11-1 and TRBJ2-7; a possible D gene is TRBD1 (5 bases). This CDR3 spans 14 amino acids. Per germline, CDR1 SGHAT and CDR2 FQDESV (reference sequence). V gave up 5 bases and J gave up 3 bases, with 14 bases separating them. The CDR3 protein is CASSPRQTYYEQYF. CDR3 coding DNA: TGTGCCAGCAGCCCACGACAGACCTACTACGAGCAGTACTTC.

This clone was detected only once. The chain's CDR3 is CASGGGENEKLFF. CDR3 in DNA: TGTGCCAGCGGAGGAGGAGAGAATGAAAAACTGTTTTTT. The chain joins TRBV11-2 to TRBJ1-4; D not certain. Trimming stripped 8 bases from V and 5 bases from J, with 12 bases between. Germline loops: CDR1 SGHAT, CDR2 FQNNGV. The CDR3 covers 13 residues.

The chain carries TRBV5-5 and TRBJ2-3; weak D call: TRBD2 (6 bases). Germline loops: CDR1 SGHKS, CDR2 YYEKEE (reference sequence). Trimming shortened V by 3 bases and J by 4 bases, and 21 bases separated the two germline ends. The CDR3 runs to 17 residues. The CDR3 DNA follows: TGTGCCAGCAGCTGGAGTGGGCGGGGAGGAGGAGCAGATACGCAGTATTTT. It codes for CASSWSGRGGGADTQYF.

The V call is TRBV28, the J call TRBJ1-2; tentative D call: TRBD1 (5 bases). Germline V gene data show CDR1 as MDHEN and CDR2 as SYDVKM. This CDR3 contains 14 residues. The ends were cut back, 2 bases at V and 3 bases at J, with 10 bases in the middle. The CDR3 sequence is CASSLRGIDYGYTF. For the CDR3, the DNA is TGTGCCAGCAGTTTAAGGGGAATTGACTATGGCTACACCTTC.

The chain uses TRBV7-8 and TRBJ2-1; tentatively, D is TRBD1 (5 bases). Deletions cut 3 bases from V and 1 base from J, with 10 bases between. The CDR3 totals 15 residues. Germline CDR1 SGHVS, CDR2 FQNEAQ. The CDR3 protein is CASSFNQGSYNEQFF. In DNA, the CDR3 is TGTGCCAGCAGCTTTAACCAGGGTTCCTACAATGAGCAGTTCTTC.

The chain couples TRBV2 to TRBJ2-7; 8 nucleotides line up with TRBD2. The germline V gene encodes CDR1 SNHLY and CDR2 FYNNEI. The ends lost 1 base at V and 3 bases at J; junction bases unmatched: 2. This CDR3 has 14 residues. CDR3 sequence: CASSEERGFYEQYF. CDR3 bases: TGTGCCAGCAGTGAAGAGCGGGGGTTCTACGAGCAGTACTTC.

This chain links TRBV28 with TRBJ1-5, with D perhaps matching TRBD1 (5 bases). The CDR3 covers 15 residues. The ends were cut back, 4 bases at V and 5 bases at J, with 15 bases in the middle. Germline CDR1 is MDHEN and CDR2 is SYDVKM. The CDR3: CASSSAGTQYQPQHF. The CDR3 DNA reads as TGTGCCAGCAGTTCCGCCGGGACTCAATATCAGCCCCAGCATTTT. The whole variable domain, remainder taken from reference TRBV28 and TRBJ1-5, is DVKVTQSSRYLVKRTGEKVFLECVQDMDHENMFWYRQDPGLGLRLIYFSYDVKMKEKGDIPEGYSVSREKKERFSLILESASTNQTSMYLCASSSAGTQYQPQHFGDGTRLSIL.

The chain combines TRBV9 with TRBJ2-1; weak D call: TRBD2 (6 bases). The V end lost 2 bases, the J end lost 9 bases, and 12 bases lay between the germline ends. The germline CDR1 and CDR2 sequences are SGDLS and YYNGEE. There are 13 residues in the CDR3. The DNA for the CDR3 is TGTGCCAGCAGCGTCCGGAGGGGTGGTGAGCAGTTCTTC. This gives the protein CASSVRRGGEQFF.

CDR3 DNA: TGTGCCAGCAGTCCCTTCGGGACACAGAACACTGAAGCTTTCTTT. Its protein product is CASSPFGTQNTEAFF. This chain joins TRBV28 and TRBJ1-1, with D possibly TRBD1 on 6 matching bases. Germline-derived CDR1 and CDR2 are MDHEN and SYDVKM. The CDR3 covers 15 residues. Trimming removed 5 bases at V and 1 base at J, with 14 bases between.

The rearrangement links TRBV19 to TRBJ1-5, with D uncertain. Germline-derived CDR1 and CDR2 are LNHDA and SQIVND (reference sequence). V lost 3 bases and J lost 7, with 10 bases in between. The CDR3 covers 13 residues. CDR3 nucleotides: TGTGCCAGTAGTATCGTACTCGGACAGCCCCAGCATTTT. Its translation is CASSIVLGQPQHF.

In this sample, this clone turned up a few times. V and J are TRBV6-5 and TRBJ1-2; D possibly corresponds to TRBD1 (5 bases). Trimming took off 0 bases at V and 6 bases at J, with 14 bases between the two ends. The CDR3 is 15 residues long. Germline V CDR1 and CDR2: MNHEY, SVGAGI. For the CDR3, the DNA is TGTGCCAGCAGTTACTCGGGGCTGACATCTAATGGCTACACCTTC. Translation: CASSYSGLTSNGYTF.

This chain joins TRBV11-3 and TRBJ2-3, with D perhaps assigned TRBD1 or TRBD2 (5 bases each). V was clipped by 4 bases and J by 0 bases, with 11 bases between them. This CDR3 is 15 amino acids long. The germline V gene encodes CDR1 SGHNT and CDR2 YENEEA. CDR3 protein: CASSSGAVSTDTQYF. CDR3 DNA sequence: TGTGCCAGCAGCTCCGGGGCGGTAAGCACAGATACGCAGTATTTT.

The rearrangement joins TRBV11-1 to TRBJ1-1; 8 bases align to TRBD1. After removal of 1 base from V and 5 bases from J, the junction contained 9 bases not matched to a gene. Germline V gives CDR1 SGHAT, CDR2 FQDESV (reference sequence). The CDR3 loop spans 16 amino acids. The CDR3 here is CASSLGQGSGGTEAFF. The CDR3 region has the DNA TGTGCCAGCAGCTTAGGACAGGGGTCCGGGGGGACTGAAGCTTTCTTT. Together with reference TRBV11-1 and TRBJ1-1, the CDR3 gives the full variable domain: EAEVAQSPRYKITEKSQAVAFWCDPISGHATLYWYRQILGQGPELLVQFQDESVVDDSQLPKDRFSAERLKGVDSTLKIQPAELGDSAMYLCASSLGQGSGGTEAFFGQGTRLTVV.

DNA for the CDR3: TGTGCCAGCAGCTCCCGGGGCGGGGGCATTGGCTACACCTTC. Its translation is CASSSRGGGIGYTF. The chain carries TRBV11-2 and TRBJ1-2, with D possibly matching TRBD1 (6 bases). Germline V gene data show CDR1 as SGHAT and CDR2 as FQNNGV. The V end lost 4 bases, the J end lost 7 bases, and 16 bases lay between the germline ends. The CDR3 consists of 14 residues.

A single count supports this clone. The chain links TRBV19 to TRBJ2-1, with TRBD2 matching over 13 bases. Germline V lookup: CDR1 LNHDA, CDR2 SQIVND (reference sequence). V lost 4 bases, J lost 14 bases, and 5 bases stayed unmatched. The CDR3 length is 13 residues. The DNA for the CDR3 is TGTGCCAGTAGTACCCCCGGACTAGCGGGGGAGTTCTTC. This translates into CASSTPGLAGEFF.

The CDR3 nucleotides read TGTGCCAGCAGGAGGAGCGGGGCTGGGGCCAACGTCCTGACTTTC. This translates into CASRRSGAGANVLTF. The chain uses TRBV5-4 and TRBJ2-6; 7 bases line up with TRBD2. The ends lost 5 bases at V and 2 bases at J; junction bases unmatched: 4. CDR3 length: 15 amino acids. Germline V gene lookup returns CDR1 SGHNT and CDR2 YYREEE (reference sequence).

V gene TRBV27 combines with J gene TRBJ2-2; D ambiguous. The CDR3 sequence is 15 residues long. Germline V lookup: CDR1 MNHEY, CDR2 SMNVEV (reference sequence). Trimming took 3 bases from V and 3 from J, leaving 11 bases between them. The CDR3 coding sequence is TGTGCCAGCAGTTTTTGGGCTAGATACACCGGGGAGCTGTTTTTT. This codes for CASSFWARYTGELFF.

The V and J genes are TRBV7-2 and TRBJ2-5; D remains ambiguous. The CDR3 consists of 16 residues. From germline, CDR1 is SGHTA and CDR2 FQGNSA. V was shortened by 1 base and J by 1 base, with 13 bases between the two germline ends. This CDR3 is CASSLVSFGSQETQYF. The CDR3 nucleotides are TGTGCCAGCAGCTTAGTAAGTTTTGGCAGCCAAGAGACCCAGTACTTC.

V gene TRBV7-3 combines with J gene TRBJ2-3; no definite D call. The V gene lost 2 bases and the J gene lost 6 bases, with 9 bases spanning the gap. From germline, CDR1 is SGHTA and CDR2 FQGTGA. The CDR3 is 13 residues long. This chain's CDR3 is CASSLFEWDTQYF. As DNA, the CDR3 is TGTGCCAGCAGCTTATTTGAGTGGGATACGCAGTATTTT. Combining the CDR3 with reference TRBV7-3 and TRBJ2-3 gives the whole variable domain GAGVSQTPSNKVTEKGKYVELRCDPISGHTALYWYRQSLGQGPEFLIYFQGTGAADDSGLPNDRFFAVRPEGSVSTLKIQRTERGDSAVYLCASSLFEWDTQYFGPGTRLTVL.